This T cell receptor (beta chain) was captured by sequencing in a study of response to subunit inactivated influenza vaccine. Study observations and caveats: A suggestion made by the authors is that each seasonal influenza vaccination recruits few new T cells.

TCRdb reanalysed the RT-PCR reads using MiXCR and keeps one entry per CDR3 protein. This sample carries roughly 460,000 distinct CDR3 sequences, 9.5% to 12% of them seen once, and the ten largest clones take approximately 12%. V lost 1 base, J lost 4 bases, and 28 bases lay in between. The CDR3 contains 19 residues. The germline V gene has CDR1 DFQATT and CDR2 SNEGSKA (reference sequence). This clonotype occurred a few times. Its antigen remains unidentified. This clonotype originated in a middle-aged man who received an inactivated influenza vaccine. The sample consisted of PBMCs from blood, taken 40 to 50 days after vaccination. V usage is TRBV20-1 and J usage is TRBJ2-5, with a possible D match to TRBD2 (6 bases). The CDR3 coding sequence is TGCAGTGCTAGAGTCTACGCGCGGTCGTACGGGGGACGAGGAGAGACCCAGTACTTC. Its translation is CSARVYARSYGGRGETQYF.